Following are 29 T cell receptor beta chains from one sample sequenced in a study of blood T cell repertoires in COVID-19. Sequencing was performed with immunoSEQ multiplex PCR; in TCRdb, only in-frame clones are kept and a portion is missing. Counted here are roughly 100,000 clones, around 83% occurring once; the ten biggest clones make up roughly 3.4%. Sequences were obtained from peripheral blood. The receptors derive from a woman of 80 years or more with active or convalescent COVID-19.

This clone has only one observation. V usage is TRBV29-1 and J usage is TRBJ1-1; no definite D call. V lost 1 base to trimming and J lost 8 bases, with 8 bases between them. The CDR3 extends over 11 amino acids. Germline loops: CDR1 SQVTM, CDR2 ANQGSEA. Here the CDR3 reads CSVEARAEAFF. CDR3 in DNA: TGCAGCGTTGAAGCGAGGGCAGAAGCTTTCTTT. Variable domain in full (rest from reference TRBV29-1 and TRBJ1-1): SAVISQKPSRDICQRGTSLTIQCQVDSQVTMMFWYRQQPGQSLTLIATANQGSEATYESGFVIDKFPISRPNLTFSTLTVSNMSPEDSSIYLCSVEARAEAFFGQGTRLTVV.

This clone came up a few times. This sequence joins TRBV19 and TRBJ2-5; possible D gene TRBD2, 6 bases. CDR3 length equals 16 residues. From germline, CDR1 is LNHDA and CDR2 SQIVND (reference sequence). The V end was cut by 5 bases, the J end by 4 bases, with 20 bases between. The CDR3: CASSSSRLGEAETQYF. CDR3 in DNA: TGTGCCAGTAGTTCCTCCCGGTTAGGGGAGGCAGAGACCCAGTACTTC.

The J gene is TRBJ2-1, the V gene TRBV7-3; no definite D call. There are 14 residues in the CDR3. Per germline, CDR1 SGHTA and CDR2 FQGTGA. V gave up 1 base and J gave up 2 bases, with 6 bases separating them. This chain's CDR3 is CASSLNPAYNEQFF. The DNA of the CDR3 is TGTGCCAGCAGCTTAAACCCAGCCTACAATGAGCAGTTCTTC.

The genes are TRBV19 and TRBJ2-4, with TRBD1 matching over 7 bases. Per germline, CDR1 LNHDA and CDR2 SQIVND (reference sequence). V dropped 4 bases and J dropped 0; count of bases not matched to a gene: 12. CDR3 size: 18 residues. The CDR3 protein is CASSTGQERTRAKNIQYF. CDR3 bases: TGTGCCAGTAGTACCGGACAGGAGCGCACTAGAGCCAAAAACATTCAGTACTTC. Using reference TRBV19 and TRBJ2-4 for the parts outside the CDR3, the full variable domain is DGGITQSPKYLFRKEGQNVTLSCEQNLNHDAMYWYRQDPGQGLRLIYYSQIVNDFQKGDIAEGYSVSREKKESFPLTVTSAQKNPTAFYLCASSTGQERTRAKNIQYFGAGTRLSVL.

This clone was seen only a few times. The rearrangement joins TRBV19 to TRBJ1-2; TRBD1 is a possible D gene (5 bases). V lost 7 bases and J lost 4, with 13 bases in between. In germline, CDR1 is LNHDA, CDR2 SQIVND (reference sequence). This CDR3 is built from 13 residues. Here the CDR3 reads CASTKGLSYGYTF. The DNA for the CDR3 is TGTGCCAGTACCAAGGGGTTAAGCTATGGCTACACCTTC.

The gene calls are TRBV28 and TRBJ2-2; 11 bases match TRBD2. CDR3 length: 17 residues. The V gene's germline CDR1 is MDHEN and CDR2 SYDVKM. V lost 3 bases, J lost 2 bases, and 5 bases stayed unmatched. DNA for the CDR3: TGTGCCAGCAGTTTGTCTAGCGGGAGGATCAACACCGGGGAGCTGTTTTTT. This encodes CASSLSSGRINTGELFF.

This clone has just a few counts. The V call is TRBV10-2, the J call TRBJ1-6, with D possibly matching TRBD1 (5 bases). This CDR3 contains 14 residues. CDR1 is WSHSY and CDR2 is SAAADI in the germline V gene. The ends were cut back, 0 bases at V and 7 bases at J, with 7 bases in the middle. The CDR3 DNA sequence: TGCGCCAGCAGTGAGTCGCCAGGGAATTCACCCCTCCACTTT. Translating it yields CASSESPGNSPLHF.

CDR3 protein: CASSPPVRGGDGYTF. The DNA of the CDR3 is TGTGCCAGCTCACCACCCGTCCGGGGCGGGGATGGCTACACCTTC. The chain is built from TRBV18 and TRBJ1-2; weak D call: TRBD1 (5 bases). CDR1 KGHSH and CDR2 LQKENI come from the germline V gene. Between the trimmed V and J ends, which lost 0 bases and 6 bases, there was a span of 14 bases. This CDR3 is built from 15 residues.

V is TRBV28 and J is TRBJ2-5, with D tentatively TRBD1 (6 bases). The CDR3 totals 13 residues. Looked up from germline, CDR1 is MDHEN and CDR2 is SYDVKM. Trimming pared 7 bases from V and 4 bases from J, leaving 13 bases between. The DNA of the CDR3 is TGTGCCAGCATGGGAAGGGGGAGAGAGACCCAGTACTTC. Amino acid sequence: CASMGRGRETQYF.

The genes are TRBV11-2 and TRBJ1-2; D is possibly TRBD1 (6 bases). Trimming left V 0 bases short and J 3 bases short, with 11 bases between. The CDR3 loop spans 15 amino acids. CDR1 and CDR2 (germline): SGHAT, FQNNGV. The CDR3 loop is CASSLDRRQDYGYTF. The CDR3 nucleotides read TGTGCCAGCAGCTTAGATCGTCGACAGGACTATGGCTACACCTTC. The full variable domain, rest sourced from reference TRBV11-2 and TRBJ1-2, is EAGVAQSPRYKIIEKRQSVAFWCNPISGHATLYWYQQILGQGPKLLIQFQNNGVVDDSQLPKDRFSAERLKGVDSTLKIQPAKLEDSAVYLCASSLDRRQDYGYTFGSGTRLTVV.

The V call is TRBV6-6, the J call TRBJ1-2, with TRBD1 identical over 9 bases. This CDR3 has 17 residues. Germline V gene lookup returns CDR1 MNHNY and CDR2 SVGAGI (reference sequence). V was clipped by 5 bases and J by 7 bases; unmatched bases: 17. The CDR3 region is CASSPRDRVGMGSGYTF. For the CDR3, the DNA is TGTGCCAGCAGTCCCCGGGACAGGGTCGGAATGGGTAGTGGCTACACCTTC.

The chain recombines TRBV7-9 with TRBJ1-4; TRBD1 is a possible D gene (5 bases). The CDR3 runs to 13 residues. Germline V gene sequence: CDR1 SEHNR, CDR2 FQNEAQ (reference sequence). V was pared by 1 base and J by 11 bases, with 11 bases between. In nucleotides, the CDR3 is TGTGCCAGCAGCTTAGGGCCAGGGTTTAAACTGTTTTTT. It yields the protein CASSLGPGFKLFF. The whole variable domain, filled in from reference TRBV7-9 and TRBJ1-4, reads DTGVSQNPRHKITKRGQNVTFRCDPISEHNRLYWYRQTLGQGPEFLTYFQNEAQLEKSRLLSDRFSAERPKGSFSTLEIQRTEQGDSAMYLCASSLGPGFKLFFGSGTQLSVL.

Concerning this clone itself: At one of its ends the junction is not consistent with the germline gene, which may arise from a read error. J is TRBJ1-4 and V is TRBV18, with TRBD1 as a possible D gene (5 bases). The CDR3 length is 16 residues. CDR1 KGHSH and CDR2 LQKENI come from the germline V gene. CDR3: CASSPTQGYENAKLFF. The DNA of the CDR3 is TGTGCCAGCTCACCGACCCAGGGCTATGAGAATGCAAAACTGTTTTTT. The full variable domain, rest sourced from reference TRBV18 and TRBJ1-4, is NAGVMQNPRHLVRRRGQEARLRCSPMKGHSHVYWYRQLPEEGLKFMVYLQKENIIDESGMPKERFSAEFPKEGPSILRIQQVVRGDSAAYFCASSPTQGYENAKLFFGSGTQLSVL.

The chain has TRBV7-6 and TRBJ2-2; 13 nucleotides align to TRBD2. The CDR3 consists of 15 residues. Per germline, CDR1 SGHVS and CDR2 FNYEAQ. V lost 3 bases to trimming and J lost 7 bases; unmatched junction nucleotides: 2. The CDR3 is CASSLGTSGIGELFF. In DNA, the CDR3 is TGTGCCAGCAGCTTGGGGACTAGCGGGATCGGGGAGCTGTTTTTT. Drawing the rest from reference TRBV7-6 and TRBJ2-2, the complete variable domain is GAGVSQSPRYKVTKRGQDVALRCDPISGHVSLYWYRQALGQGPEFLTYFNYEAQQDKSGLPNDRFSAERPEGSISTLTIQRTEQRDSAMYRCASSLGTSGIGELFFGEGSRLTVL.

The rearrangement joins TRBV11-2 to TRBJ2-1; 10 bases map to TRBD2. Per the germline V gene, CDR1 is SGHAT and CDR2 is FQNNGV. V lost 5 bases and J lost 3; bases outside the gene matches: 1. This CDR3 is built from 14 residues. CDR3 nucleotide sequence: TGTGCCAGCAGCCCTAGCGGGGGCTACAATGAGCAGTTCTTC. Protein sequence: CASSPSGGYNEQFF.

The chain uses TRBV28 and TRBJ2-1; D might be TRBD1 (5 bases). V lost 5 bases, J lost 9 bases, and 20 bases lay in between. Germline assignment: CDR1 MDHEN and CDR2 SYDVKM. The CDR3 has 15 amino acids. The CDR3 DNA is TGTGCCAGCAGTAACAGGCCCCAGTTTTACCGTGAGCAGTTCTTC. It specifies CASSNRPQFYREQFF.

V is TRBV7-8 and J is TRBJ2-6; TRBD1 is a possible D gene (6 bases). Deletions cut 2 bases from V and 2 bases from J, with 16 bases between. The CDR3 runs 18 residues. Germline assignment: CDR1 SGHVS and CDR2 FQNEAQ. The CDR3 DNA sequence: TGTGCCAGCAGCTTACTGGGCAGGGGCCGAACTGGGGCCAACGTCCTGACTTTC. This encodes CASSLLGRGRTGANVLTF.

J is TRBJ1-1 and V is TRBV2; 9 nucleotides match TRBD1. The V gene end was trimmed by 8 bases and the J gene end by 1 base; junction bases not matched to a gene: 5. Germline CDR1 and CDR2: SNHLY and FYNNEI. This CDR3 has 14 residues. The CDR3 DNA follows: TGTGCCAGCCTGAAGGACAGGGGGAACACTGAAGCTTTCTTT. Its translation: CASLKDRGNTEAFF.

The rearrangement uses TRBV3-1 (or the pseudogene TRBV3-2) and TRBJ1-3; a weak D match, TRBD1 (5 bases). The V end was cut by 3 bases, the J end by 2 bases, with 20 bases between. Germline loops: CDR1 LGHDT, CDR2 YNNKEL (reference sequence). The CDR3 contains 18 residues. CDR3 sequence reads: CASSHPGEGRFTGNTIYF. The DNA of the CDR3 is TGTGCCAGCAGCCACCCCGGGGAGGGGCGATTTACTGGAAACACCATATATTTT.

This chain's CDR3 is CASSPDSTDTQYF. Here the CDR3 DNA reads TGTGCCAGCAGCCCAGACTCGACAGATACGCAGTATTTT. The chain links TRBV28 to TRBJ2-3; no reliable D call. V was shortened by 6 bases and J by 3 bases, with 10 bases between the two germline ends. The CDR3 spans 13 residues. Germline CDR1 MDHEN, CDR2 SYDVKM.

This chain connects TRBV29-1 to TRBJ1-1; D remains unclear. The CDR3 is 13 amino acids. The V gene's germline CDR1 is SQVTM and CDR2 ANQGSEA. V lost 4 bases and J 1 base, leaving 10 bases between the germline ends. CDR3 in amino acids: CSVAFAGNTEAFF. DNA of the CDR3: TGCAGCGTTGCATTCGCGGGGAACACTGAAGCTTTCTTT.

This clone was seen a single time. CDR3 sequence (DNA): TGTGCCAGCAGCAGGACAGGGTTGGACATTCAGTACTTC. Translated, it gives CASSRTGLDIQYF. The chain recombines TRBV28 with TRBJ2-4, with TRBD1 matching over 8 bases. With V trimmed by 6 bases and J by 8 bases, 6 bases remained unmatched. The CDR3 length is 13 residues. Germline lookup yields CDR1 MDHEN and CDR2 SYDVKM. Variable domain in full (rest from reference TRBV28 and TRBJ2-4): DVKVTQSSRYLVKRTGEKVFLECVQDMDHENMFWYRQDPGLGLRLIYFSYDVKMKEKGDIPEGYSVSREKKERFSLILESASTNQTSMYLCASSRTGLDIQYFGAGTRLSVL.

The rearrangement links TRBV20-1 to TRBJ1-2, with D possibly matching TRBD1 (5 bases). The V gene's germline CDR1 is DFQATT and CDR2 SNEGSKA (reference sequence). The CDR3 consists of 11 residues. With 3 bases removed from V and 8 bases from J, the gap between germline ends came to 10 bases. The CDR3 DNA reads as TGCAGTGCTAGCCAGGGAGGCGGCTACACCTTC. Translated: CSASQGGGYTF.

The chain links TRBV2 to TRBJ1-2; no reliable D call. Trimming cost V 6 bases and J 4 bases, with 18 bases left between them. The length of the CDR3 is 15 residues. CDR1 and CDR2 from the germline V gene are SNHLY and FYNNEI. Written as DNA, the CDR3 is TGTGCCAGCAGCACAGCAAAATATGGGAGCTATGGCTACACCTTC. As protein: CASSTAKYGSYGYTF.

The genes are TRBV11-2 and TRBJ2-2; the D gene is possibly TRBD2 (6 bases). Germline CDR1 and CDR2: SGHAT and FQNNGV. This CDR3 region has 19 residues. V shed 4 bases and J shed 1 base, with 22 bases lying between them. DNA of the CDR3: TGTGCCAGCAGCTGGAACTTTGGGAGGTTCGGGGTGAACACCGGGGAGCTGTTTTTT. This gives the protein CASSWNFGRFGVNTGELFF.

The rearrangement joins TRBV6-5 to TRBJ1-1; D is unresolved. V was trimmed by 2 bases and J by 2 bases, leaving 6 bases between them. The length of the CDR3 is 13 residues. CDR1 is MNHEY and CDR2 is SVGAGI in the germline V gene. The CDR3 DNA sequence: TGTGCCAGCAGTTACACAATTAACACTGAAGCTTTCTTT. Translated, it gives CASSYTINTEAFF.

This chain links TRBV7-9 with TRBJ1-1, with TRBD1 as a possible D gene (5 bases). CDR3 size: 16 residues. The germline CDR1 and CDR2 sequences are SEHNR and FQNEAQ (reference sequence). The germline V and J ends were trimmed by 4 bases and 6 bases, with 21 bases remaining between them. In DNA form, the CDR3 reads TGTGCCAGCAGCTCCCGTAAGGGCAGTCAGGGCGCTGAAGCTTTCTTT. Translating it yields CASSSRKGSQGAEAFF.

This clone occurred a few times. This sequence joins TRBV14 and TRBJ2-2; D is unclear. The CDR3 runs 14 residues. V lost 1 base and J lost 1, with 4 bases in between. From germline, CDR1 is SGHDN and CDR2 FVKESK. CDR3 bases: TGTGCCAGCAGCCAAGCCAGGAACACCGGGGAGCTGTTTTTT. It specifies CASSQARNTGELFF.

V is TRBV28 and J is TRBJ2-5, with 7 bases identical to TRBD1. The CDR3 runs to 15 residues. Germline V CDR1 and CDR2: MDHEN, SYDVKM. Trimming removed 0 bases from V and 1 base from J; junction bases left unmatched: 2. CDR3 amino acids: CASSLWGTVQETQYF. The CDR3 DNA sequence: TGTGCCAGCAGTTTATGGGGGACAGTCCAAGAGACCCAGTACTTC.